This T cell receptor (beta chain) was documented in a study of cytomegalovirus exposure and HLA in healthy donors. General study points: Using the classifier, cytomegalovirus status was reportedly diagnosed with high specificity and sensitivity.

In the case of this clone: Its antigen remains unidentified. A much larger clone lies a single base off, so this may be a read error.

This CDR3 contains 15 residues. Germline lookup yields CDR1 SEHNR and CDR2 FQNEAQ (reference sequence). J lost 0 bases, V lost 5 bases, and 3 bases had no gene match. Assay used: immunoSEQ multiplex PCR; TCRdb lists only in-frame clones, some missing. The sample consists of under 150,000 clones, around 86% of them appearing once. The sequencing input was PBMCs. This chain connects TRBV7-9 to TRBJ2-3; 9 positions agree with TRBD2. The receptor's source is a young man in good health and CMV-seropositive. The CDR3 loop is CASSLTSGSTDTQYF. CDR3 DNA: TGTGCCAGCAGCCTGACTAGCGGTAGCACAGATACGCAGTATTTT.